The present entry profiles one T cell receptor beta chain with its context. The CDR3 is made up of 13 amino acids. Germline CDR1 SGHAT, CDR2 FQNNGV. V was cut by 6 bases and J by 3 bases, with 8 bases left in between. Clones were read by immunoSEQ multiplex PCR, and TCRdb kept only the in-frame ones, dropping some. The table lists fewer than 95,000 clones, around 93% of them singletons. The data originate from a study of T cell changes during pregnancy in multiple sclerosis. The TCR originated in a female donor with multiple sclerosis, enrolled in a pregnancy study. This specimen was peripheral blood, taken in the first trimester of pregnancy. The V and J genes are TRBV11-2 and TRBJ2-2, with D possibly being TRBD1 (5 bases). The CDR3 protein is CASSPGYTGELFF. CDR3 bases: TGTGCCAGCAGTCCAGGGTACACCGGGGAGCTGTTTTTT.